The T cell receptor beta chain described here comes from a study of cytomegalovirus exposure and HLA in healthy donors. Study background: In an early release, HLA-typed donors contributed tens of millions of unique TCR sequences.

Study-level findings and limits: Within the data, a cluster of highly shared sequence variants was likely a sequencing artifact.

A remark on this clone: Its matching antigen is unknown.

The CDR3 is 17 residues long. V was pared by 3 bases and J by 4 bases, with 10 bases of the junction left unmatched. Per germline, CDR1 GTSNPN and CDR2 SVGIG (reference sequence). The study ran its PCR with 60 Vbeta and 13 Jbeta primers. Repertoires were generated with immunoSEQ multiplex PCR, while TCRdb's copy carries only in-frame clones and drops some. The specimen's table records just over 200,000 clones. The sequencing input was PBMCs. The V gene is TRBV30, the J gene TRBJ2-6, with 9 bases that match TRBD1. This TCR was recovered from a girl aged 2 to 10 in good health and CMV-seropositive. The CDR3 is CAWRPRGQGAGANVLTF. The CDR3 nucleotides read TGTGCCTGGAGACCCAGGGGACAGGGAGCCGGGGCCAACGTCCTGACTTTC. The variable domain in full, completed from reference TRBV30 and TRBJ2-6, reads SQTIHQWPATLVQPVGSPLSLECTVEGTSNPNLYWYRQAAGRGLQLLFYSVGIGQISSEVPQNLSASRPQDRQFILSSKKLLLSDSGFYLCAWRPRGQGAGANVLTFGAGSRLTVL.